This TCR beta chain was sequenced during a study of cytomegalovirus exposure and HLA in healthy donors. The study's findings and limits: As immune exposure information, only CMV serostatus was available.

On this clone: Its antigen remains unidentified.

Per germline, CDR1 SEHNR and CDR2 FQNEAQ (reference sequence). The CDR3 spans 17 residues. V gave up 6 bases and J gave up 1 base, with 21 bases separating them. PCR primers comprised 60 Vbeta and 13 Jbeta primers. Authors' analysis steps: There were about 80 million unique TCR beta chains by a later count, and approximately 11 million of them were shared. Using immunoSEQ multiplex PCR, the repertoire was profiled, and TCRdb retains in-frame clones only, with some absent. D and trimming come from the DNA, and the V and J calls and clone size come from that table. In the table there are fewer than 200,000 clones, 75% to 90% of which are singletons.

The source is a woman younger than 35 in good health and CMV-seronegative. The sequenced sample consisted of PBMCs. The chain uses TRBV7-9 and TRBJ2-5, with TRBD2 as a possible D gene (6 bases). CDR3 loop: CASSYKVRVGGQETQYF. The CDR3 DNA follows: TGTGCCAGCAGTTATAAGGTCCGGGTCGGGGGCCAAGAGACCCAGTACTTC.